This T cell receptor (beta chain) was captured in a study of Ad26.COV2.S vaccination and SARS-CoV-2 variants. From germline, CDR1 is ENHRY and CDR2 SYGVKD. The CDR3 runs to 12 residues. V was clipped by 4 bases and J by 4 bases, with 4 bases between them. The assay was immunoSEQ multiplex PCR, and TCRdb's table has in-frame clones only and misses some. The table records a few hundred thousand clones, 88% of them present only once. Treatment reported: 15 to 20 received Ad26.COV2.S at low or high dose, single or two shots; about 5 received placebo; per-sample allocation not given. After the first vaccine or placebo injection, samples were drawn on day 63.

The source is a person aged 18-65 years who received the Ad26.COV2.S COVID-19 vaccine or a placebo. The starting material was peripheral blood, obtained in a trial of Ad26.COV2.S vaccine versus placebo. The chain carries TRBV10-3 and TRBJ2-2; D unclear. The CDR3 DNA sequence: TGTGCCATCAGTGTAGTCACCGGGGAGCTGTTTTTT. This translates into CAISVVTGELFF.